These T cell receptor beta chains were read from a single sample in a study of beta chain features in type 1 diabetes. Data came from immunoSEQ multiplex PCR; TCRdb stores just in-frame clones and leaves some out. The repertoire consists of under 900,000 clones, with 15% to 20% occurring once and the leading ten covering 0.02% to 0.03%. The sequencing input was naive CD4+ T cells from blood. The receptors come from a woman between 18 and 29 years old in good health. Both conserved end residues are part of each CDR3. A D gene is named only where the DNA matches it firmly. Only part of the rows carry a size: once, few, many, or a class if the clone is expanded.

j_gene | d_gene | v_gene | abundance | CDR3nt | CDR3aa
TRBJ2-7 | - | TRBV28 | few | TGTGCCAGCAGTACCTCCGTCCGGGCCCCCTTTTACTTC | CASSTSVRAPFYF
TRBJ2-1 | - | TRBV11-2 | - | TGTGCCAGCAGCTTAGAATATGAGCAGTTCTTC | CASSLEYEQFF
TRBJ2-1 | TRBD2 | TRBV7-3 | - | TGTGCCAGCAGCCCCGGGACTAGCGTAGAGCAGTTCTTC | CASSPGTSVEQFF
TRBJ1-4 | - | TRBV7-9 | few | TGTGCCAGCAGCCCAACGGCCAGCGGGAATGAAAAACTGTTTTTT | CASSPTASGNEKLFF
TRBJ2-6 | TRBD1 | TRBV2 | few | TGTGCCAGCAATCTACAGGGGACTGGGGCCAACGTCCTGACTTTC | CASNLQGTGANVLTF
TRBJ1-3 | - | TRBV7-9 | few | TGTGCCAGCAGCTCTGACAGCCTCTCTGGAAACACCATATATTTT | CASSSDSLSGNTIYF
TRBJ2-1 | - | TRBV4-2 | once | TGTGCCAGCAGCCCGGACTACCCCACGCGCAATGAGCAGTTCTTC | CASSPDYPTRNEQFF
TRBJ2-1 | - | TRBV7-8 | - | TGTGCCAGCAGCTTAGCGAAGTTTCCCCCCCTTTTGACGGATTGGTTCTTC | CASSLAKFPPLLTDWFF
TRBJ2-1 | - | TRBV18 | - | TGTGCCAGCTCACCGAGCTCCTACAATGAGCAGTTCTTC | CASSPSSYNEQFF
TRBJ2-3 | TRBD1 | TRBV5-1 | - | TGCGCCAGCAGCAGAGGACAGGGAACAGATACGCAGTATTTT | CASSRGQGTDTQYF
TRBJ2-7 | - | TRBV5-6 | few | TGTGCCAGCAGCCGACTACAGGGCTACGAGCAGTACTTC | CASSRLQGYEQYF
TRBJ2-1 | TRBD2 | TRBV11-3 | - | TGTGCCAGCAGCGAGGGGTCGGGGACTAGCCGTCAAGATGAGCAGTTCTTC | CASSEGSGTSRQDEQFF
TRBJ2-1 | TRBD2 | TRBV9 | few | TGTGCCAGCAGCGTAGAGCTGGGGCTGACTAGCGGGAGAATGGGTGAGCAGTTCTTC | CASSVELGLTSGRMGEQFF
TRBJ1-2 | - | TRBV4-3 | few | TGCGCCAGCAGCCAAGATTCGGGCAGGACTAACTATGGCTACACCTTC | CASSQDSGRTNYGYTF
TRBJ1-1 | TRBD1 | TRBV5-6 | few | TGTGCCAGCAGCTTGGTGGGGGACAGTCGGTTCGCTGAAGCTTTCTTT | CASSLVGDSRFAEAFF
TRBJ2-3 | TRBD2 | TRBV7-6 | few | TGTGCCAGCACCTCTAGCGGAGCTAGCACAGATACGCAGTATTTT | CASTSSGASTDTQYF
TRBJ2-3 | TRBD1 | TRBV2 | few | TGTGCCAGCAGTACCCTGACAGGGGGAGGAACAGATACGCAGTATTTT | CASSTLTGGGTDTQYF
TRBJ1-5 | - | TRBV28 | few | TGTGCCAGCAGTCCCGGACAGATCGGCCAGCCCCAGCATTTT | CASSPGQIGQPQHF
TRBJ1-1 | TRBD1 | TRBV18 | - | TGTGCCAGCTCCCCTGACAGGGGTAGCACTGAAGCTTTCTTT | CASSPDRGSTEAFF
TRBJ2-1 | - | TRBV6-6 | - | TGTGCCAGCAGTCCCGGCCCGACGGTGAATGAGCAGTTCTTC | CASSPGPTVNEQFF
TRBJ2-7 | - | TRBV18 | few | TGTGCCAGCTCCTCGTGGGGGAGCTACGAGCAGTACTTC | CASSSWGSYEQYF
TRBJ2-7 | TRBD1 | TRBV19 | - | TGTGCCAGTAGTACGCCCAGACAGGGATCCTACGAGCAGTACTTC | CASSTPRQGSYEQYF
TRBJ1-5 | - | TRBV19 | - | TGTGCCAGTAAGGGTATCAATCAGCCCCAGCATTTT | CASKGINQPQHF
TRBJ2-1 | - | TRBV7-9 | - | TGTGCCAGCAGCTTAGGGAATGAGCAGTTCTTC | CASSLGNEQFF
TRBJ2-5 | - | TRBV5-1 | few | TGCGCCAGCAGCTTGGCCGGTCCACAAGAGACCCAGTACTTC | CASSLAGPQETQYF
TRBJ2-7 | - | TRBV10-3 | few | TGTGCCATCAGCACAGTGAGCTCCTACGAGCAGTACTTC | CAISTVSSYEQYF
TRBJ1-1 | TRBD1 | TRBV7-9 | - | TGTGCCAGCAGCCGACAGGGCGTTGAAGCTTTCTTT | CASSRQGVEAFF
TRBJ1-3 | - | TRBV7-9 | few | TGTGCCAGCAGCGTCGGGGGTCACTCTGGAAACACCATATATTTT | CASSVGGHSGNTIYF
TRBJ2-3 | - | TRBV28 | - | TGTGCCAGCAGTGGGCATAGCACAGATACGCAGTATTTT | CASSGHSTDTQYF
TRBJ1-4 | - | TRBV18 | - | TGTGCCAGCTCACCGGACCTAAATGAAAAACTGTTTTTT | CASSPDLNEKLFF
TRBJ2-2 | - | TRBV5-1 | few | TGCGCCAGCAGCTCTCGGGCAGGGGCGAACACCGGGGAGCTGTTTTTT | CASSSRAGANTGELFF
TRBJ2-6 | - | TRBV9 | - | TGTGCCAGCAGCGCGACTCCGGGACACCCCGTCTCTGGGGCCAACGTCCTGACTTTC | CASSATPGHPVSGANVLTF
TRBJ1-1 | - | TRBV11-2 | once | TGTGCCAGCAGCCCCATAACAGGATGGGGGGGCACTGAAGCTTTCTTT | CASSPITGWGGTEAFF
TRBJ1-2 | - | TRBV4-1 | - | TGCGCCAGCAGCCAAGATCCGAGCTCGCACAGGCTCTATGGCTACACCTTC | CASSQDPSSHRLYGYTF
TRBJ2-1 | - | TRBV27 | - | TGTGCCAGCAACCCGGGACCGACGTGGAATGAGCAGTTCTTC | CASNPGPTWNEQFF
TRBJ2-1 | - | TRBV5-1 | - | TGCGCCAGCAGCTATAACAGGGCTTACAATGAGCAGTTCTTC | CASSYNRAYNEQFF
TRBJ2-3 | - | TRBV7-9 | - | TGTGCCAGCAGCTTAGGAGGAGGGTTGACAGATACGCAGTATTTT | CASSLGGGLTDTQYF
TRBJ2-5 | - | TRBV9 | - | TGTGCCAGCAGCGCTGTGCTCGGGACCCAGTACTTC | CASSAVLGTQYF
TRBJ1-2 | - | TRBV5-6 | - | TGTGCCAGCAGCTTGGTACGGACTAACTATGGCTACACCTTC | CASSLVRTNYGYTF
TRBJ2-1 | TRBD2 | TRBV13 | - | TGTGCCAGCAGCTTAGGCCGGCTAGCGGGGTACAATGAGCAGTTCTTC | CASSLGRLAGYNEQFF
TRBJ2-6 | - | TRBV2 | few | TGTGCCAGTAGTCCAAGGGCTGGGGCCAACGTCCTGACTTTC | CASSPRAGANVLTF
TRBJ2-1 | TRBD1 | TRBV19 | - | TGTGCCAGTAGCCTAACAGGGGAGCGTAGGGACAATGAGCAGTTCTTC | CASSLTGERRDNEQFF
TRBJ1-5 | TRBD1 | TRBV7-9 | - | TGTGCCAGCAGCCGCACCGGCCAGGGGGTCCAGCCCCAGCATTTT | CASSRTGQGVQPQHF
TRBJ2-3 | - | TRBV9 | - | TGTGCCAGCAGCGTAGGCAACCTCGGGACAGATACGCAGTATTTT | CASSVGNLGTDTQYF
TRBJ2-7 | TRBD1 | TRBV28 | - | TGTGCCACCGGGACAGGGCGGAACGAGCAGTACTTC | CATGTGRNEQYF
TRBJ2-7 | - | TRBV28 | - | TGTGCCAGCGGGGTAATCTACGAGCAGTACTTC | CASGVIYEQYF
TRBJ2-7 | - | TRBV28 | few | TGTGCCAGCAGTCGAGACAGTGCCTACGAGCAGTACTTC | CASSRDSAYEQYF
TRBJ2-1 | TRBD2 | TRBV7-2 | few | TGTGCCAGCAGCTCCACTCCACCGGGACTAGCGGGAGTGAATGAGCAGTTCTTC | CASSSTPPGLAGVNEQFF
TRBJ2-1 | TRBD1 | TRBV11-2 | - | TGTGCCAGCAGCCAAGGCCCGACAGGGGGTTCCTACAATGAGCAGTTCTTC | CASSQGPTGGSYNEQFF
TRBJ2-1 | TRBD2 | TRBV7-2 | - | TGTGCCAGCAGCCAGGGAGGGACTAGTGGTTACAATGAGCAGTTCTTC | CASSQGGTSGYNEQFF
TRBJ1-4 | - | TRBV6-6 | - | TGTGCCAGCAGTTCTTACAGGGACTCAACTAATGAAAAACTGTTTTTT | CASSSYRDSTNEKLFF
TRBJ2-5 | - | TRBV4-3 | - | TGCGCCAGCAGCCAAAACCTATATAGCGGAAACCAAGAGACCCAGTACTTC | CASSQNLYSGNQETQYF
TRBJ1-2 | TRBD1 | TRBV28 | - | TGTGCCAGCAGACTGGGGGACAGGGGGCATTATGGCTACACCTTC | CASRLGDRGHYGYTF
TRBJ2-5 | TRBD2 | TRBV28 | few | TGTGCCAGCAGTGTGTTACGACTAGCGGGAGCGGAGACCCAGTACTTC | CASSVLRLAGAETQYF
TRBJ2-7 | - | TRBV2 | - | TGTGCCAGCCGGTCAGAAACCTACGAGCAGTACTTC | CASRSETYEQYF
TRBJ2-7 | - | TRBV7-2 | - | TGTGCCAGCAGCTTAGGACAGGCGAGCTCCTACGAGCAGTACTTC | CASSLGQASSYEQYF
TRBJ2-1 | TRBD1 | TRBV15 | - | TGTGCCACCAGCAGATTGATTACTGGGACAGGCTACAATGAGCAGTTCTTC | CATSRLITGTGYNEQFF
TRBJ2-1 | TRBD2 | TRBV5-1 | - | TGCGCCAGCAGCCTATTACTAGCGGGAGGGCCGAGTGAGCAGTTCTTC | CASSLLLAGGPSEQFF
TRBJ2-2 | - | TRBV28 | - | TGTGCCAGCAGTTTCTACTATGGGGAGCTGTTTTTT | CASSFYYGELFF